The rows below give T cell receptor beta chains drawn from one sample of a study of T cell responses to AZD1222 COVID-19 vaccine. TCRdb's copy holds only in-frame clones and misses some; the assay was immunoSEQ multiplex PCR. The sample lists about 92,000 clones; under 90% were seen once. Sequenced material: peripheral blood, taken on day 0 of AZD1222 vaccination. These receptors were collected from an adult in good health. CDR3s include the opening cysteine and the closing phenylalanine or tryptophan. D genes are given only for firm matches. A row's size may be missing; if present it is once, few, many or a size class.

- TRBD2 TRBV11-3 CASSYTSGGATEQFF
- - TRBV3-1/TRBV3-2 CASSQGGGWAGNTIYF
- - TRBV7-2 CASSLGPPRGAGGELFF
- - TRBV11-3 CASSLDSDRGGYNEQFF
- TRBD1 TRBV19 CASSIEGQYYNEQFF
- TRBD1 TRBV7-8 CASSLVNRGVRNQPQHF
- TRBD1 TRBV4-1 CASSQGPQGRQPQHF
- - TRBV5-8 CASSPGQVNTGELFF
- - TRBV29-1 CSSEDSAGPDETQYF
- TRBD2 TRBV5-1 CASSPQAGESYEQYF
- TRBD1 TRBV28 CASWTPGTVSYEQYF
once - TRBV30 CACTLSGGTDTQYF